The T cell receptor beta chain under discussion was sequenced for a study of control samples from healthy donors and cancer patients. The J segment lost 3 bases and the V segment lost 0 bases, leaving 2 bases of the junction unmatched. Per germline, CDR1 PRHDT and CDR2 FYEKMQ (reference sequence). The CDR3 totals 15 residues. Profiled with immunoSEQ multiplex PCR; TCRdb holds only in-frame clones, not every one. The table shows 140,000 to 150,000 clones, with about nine tenths occurring only once. Input material: blood. The V and J genes are TRBV13 and TRBJ2-3; 8 bases fit TRBD2. The receptor was isolated from a man aged 25 to 45 in good health. CDR3 coding DNA: TGTGCCAGCAGCTTAGGCGGGAGGGCGACAGATACGCAGTATTTT. It yields the protein CASSLGGRATDTQYF.